This TCR beta chain appears in the sequencing data of a study of cytomegalovirus exposure and HLA in healthy donors (dated by TCRdb to 2015 to 2018). At the level of the whole study: In an earlier analysis of under 750 of the donors, approximately 300 Gb of sequence data and 100 million or so unique TCR beta sequences from about 180 million T cells were reported. About 280 gigabases of sequencing data and around 87 million unique TCR sequences were included in an early release covering several hundred HLA-typed donors. The genetic ancestry cluster associated with self-reported Caucasian donors included 70% to 85% of the 398 genotyped donors. The study was designed to test whether signatures of past pathogen exposure could be identified by cataloging public T cell receptors. Using immunosequencing, the study profiled T cell repertoires from about 620 subjects and related those repertoires to cytomegalovirus serostatus. Along with the approximately 620-subject first cohort, a separate validation cohort of around 110 different subjects was used. The study combined high-throughput TCR immunosequencing, statistical association of individual TCRs with disease status, and machine learning to predict cytomegalovirus infection status. A later analysis re-examined previously published TCR beta repertoires from about 670 donors and added high-resolution HLA genotyping to investigate patterns of TCR occurrence. Rather than using new phenotypic data, the later analysis identified candidate immune exposures from TCR beta sequences and from how often those sequences occurred across donors. An earlier analysis of 500 to 650 of the donors applied high-throughput TCR beta sequencing to assess whether each TCR beta V gene segment acted as functional or pseudogenic. Donor age, sex, ethnicity and CMV serostatus were compiled alongside the repertoire data. A later genetic analysis took genome-wide SNP genotypes for about 55% of the 666 donors and used that subset as a discovery cohort. All discovery cohort repertoires had been generated on a single sequencing platform. Class I and class II HLA loci were covered by the typing at four-digit resolution. Typing coverage differed by locus: A, B, C, DRB1 and DQB1 were typed in about 620-640 donors, DQA1 in around 500, DPA1 in 600 to 610, and DPB1 in roughly 470. A few DR-DQ haplotypes were handled as single units for association and clustering because linkage in the cohort was strong. Across 398 genotyped donors of the cohort, an average of approximately 240,000 unique TCR beta nucleotide sequences per donor were sequenced, and roughly 17% of those sequences were non-productive.

The CDR3 covers 17 residues, taking in both the cysteine and the phenylalanine. Only CDR3 DNA is held: 51 bases, read in frame from base 1. V is pared back by 4 bases and J by 2 bases, with 15 bases lying between the germline termini. The germline V gene yields SNHLY for CDR1 and FYNNEI for CDR2. Concerning this clone itself: What this receptor recognizes is not known. Base qualities are not at hand, and no much larger clone is one base apart.

The library relied on the immunoSEQ multiplex PCR assay. A mixture of 60 forward primers for TCR Vbeta segments and 13 reverse primers for TCR Jbeta segments was used in the multiplex PCR. Amplification of the CDR3 region of rearranged TCR beta genes was performed with a multiplex PCR assay on genomic DNA. On the Illumina HiSeq System, the amplified TCR beta libraries were sequenced as 87-base-pair reads. The study's own analysis went as follows. Across the 500 to 850 repertoires, a later analysis counted roughly 77 million unique TCR beta chains, roughly 11 million of which were shared by at least two donors. To remove PCR and sequencing errors, raw reads were error-corrected and collapsed into unique sequences using a nearest-neighbor algorithm that merged closely related sequences. To assign V, D and J gene segments, CDR3 sequences were aligned to IMGT reference sequences. For a sequence to be retained, a match of at least six nucleotides to both a V gene segment and a J gene segment was required. A rearrangement was called productive if the CDR3 had no stop codons and remained in frame with V and J, and every other rearrangement was called non-productive. Following IMGT convention, CDR3 was defined as the stretch from the second conserved V-encoded cysteine to the conserved J-encoded phenylalanine. The earlier analysis of a few hundred of the donors excluded any sequence lacking an unambiguous match to a single V gene segment. An earlier analysis of several hundred of the donors called V segments functional above 56.7% productive rearrangements and segregating when the between-donor standard deviation exceeded 5%. A statistical classification framework was built for diagnosing cytomegalovirus status from the catalog of TCR beta chain sequences. V and J gene assignment, in a later analysis, came from comparing TCR nucleotide sequences with IMGT/GENE-DB human TR gene sequences. The TCRdist pipeline was used in a later analysis to assign CDR3 sequences and most-parsimonious VDJ recombination scenarios. In a later analysis, every TCR beta chain was defined by the combination of its CDR3 amino acid sequence and its V-gene family, and reads without a unique V-gene family were dropped. To address suspected cross-contamination and a sequencing artifact, a later analysis removed 592 highly shared, low-generation-probability nucleotide sequences. A later analysis calculated a clonal expansion index for each public chain from normalized within-repertoire ranks of inferred template counts. A later analysis computed generation probabilities with a VDJ recombination model fitted to out-of-frame rearrangements, and checked the results against IGoR. In a later analysis, TCR-TCR, TCR-HLA and TCR-CMV co-occurrence was scored with hypergeometric tests, and a repertoire-size bias correction was applied to TCR pairs. To estimate false discovery rates, a later analysis permuted the HLA or CMV assignments 20 times. In a later analysis, co-occurring TCRs were grouped using DBSCAN, and TCRdist sequence similarity was added for clustering within HLA-allele-positive subsets. Co-occurrence clustering excluded repertoires with fewer than 30,000 or more than 120,000 public chains, plus five with anomalous nucleotide sharing. TCRdb limited this immuneACCESS table to in-frame rearrangements with V and J called. A share of clones is missing; checked studies link under half to unresolved V genes, and the rest is unexplained. The V and J calls and clone size were taken over from that table, and D and trimming were inferred from the DNA. The sample yields under 110,000 clones; around 85% were counted once. The ten largest clones take up about 3.6% of the sample.

The cohort was made up of 500 to 800 healthy bone marrow donors. At the time of sampling, every cohort member was nominally healthy, though immune exposures that went unrecorded were likely present. The donor tested CMV seronegative and was one of the 352 seronegative cohort members. Each donor provided a peripheral blood sample, and peripheral blood mononuclear cells were used for TCR beta sequencing. The Qiagen DNeasy Blood Extraction Kit was used to extract genomic DNA from the blood cell samples. The paper's findings and limits, for the study overall: A cluster of highly shared sequence variants was judged likely to represent a technical artifact of the sequencing pipeline. In a later analysis, most CMV-associated TCR beta chains were found to appear HLA-restricted, with HLA associations seemingly driven largely by CMV exposure. A further reported finding was that TCR beta sequences accurately predicted the HLA-A and HLA-B alleles for most subjects in the first cohort. A later genetic analysis reported fewer N-insertions in productive TCRs among donors in an Asian-associated ancestry cluster than the roughly 620-donor mean. CMV serostatus was the only immune exposure information available for the cohort. An earlier analysis of around 600 of the donors showed that most TCR beta V segments appeared in productive rearrangements either about 87% or about 30% of the time, which broadly matched IMGT annotations. According to a later analysis, parvovirus B19, influenza, CMV and Epstein-Barr virus appeared linked to several top co-occurrence clusters. Because the 87-base-pair reads could not distinguish some IMGT-functional V segments, including TRBV6-2 and TRBV6-3, those segments were excluded. A later analysis found that TCR association rates varied across HLA loci, with DRB1 alleles showing the most associated TCRs and HLA-C alleles the fewest. In this cohort, only TCR beta chains were sequenced, and detectable features were limited by the absence of alpha or paired-chain data. Cytomegalovirus status was reported to be diagnosed by the classifier with high specificity and sensitivity in both the original and validation cohorts. The authors suggested that the approach could potentially be generalized to other disease states and immunological phenotypes. In vitro tests confirmed that a few of the cytomegalovirus-associated TCR beta chains recognize cytomegalovirus antigens. Most TCR sequences were seen in very few donors, while some public TCRs were found in many individuals. In a later analysis, more than 15,000 TCR beta sequences were associated with specific HLA alleles at a false discovery rate of 0.05. Roughly 15 rarely observed V segments, including chromosome 9 orphons, were excluded from the earlier analysis of some 590 of the donors because counts were too low. Linkage disequilibrium might explain the correlated functional status among segregating V segments, but an unknown experimental factor could not be excluded. A later genetic analysis associated a missense DCLRE1C variant with V-gene and J-gene trimming of TCR beta chains, and an independent cohort replicated the association. A later analysis found that HLA-associated TCR beta chains were more clonally expanded and had lower generation probabilities than equally common non-associated chains. The presence/absence analyses assumed that sequencing depth was roughly uniform across donors, and that assumption may not be true. The study listed 164 TCR beta chains as associated with cytomegalovirus. When HLA alleles, especially DR and DQ, strongly co-occurred, attributing TCR associations to individual alleles was difficult. HLA typing was unavailable for some donors at each locus, so association tests used only the typed subset.

Material: PBMCs. The TCR sequence derives from a man between 25 and 39 years old in good health and CMV-seronegative. The receptor chain draws on TRBV2 and TRBJ1-6, with TRBD1 perhaps the D gene, on 5 matching bases. In nucleotides, the sequence is TGTGCCAGCAGTGGGACATCCTCCTGGGCCTATAATTCACCCCTCCACTTT. This codes for CASSGTSSWAYNSPLHF.